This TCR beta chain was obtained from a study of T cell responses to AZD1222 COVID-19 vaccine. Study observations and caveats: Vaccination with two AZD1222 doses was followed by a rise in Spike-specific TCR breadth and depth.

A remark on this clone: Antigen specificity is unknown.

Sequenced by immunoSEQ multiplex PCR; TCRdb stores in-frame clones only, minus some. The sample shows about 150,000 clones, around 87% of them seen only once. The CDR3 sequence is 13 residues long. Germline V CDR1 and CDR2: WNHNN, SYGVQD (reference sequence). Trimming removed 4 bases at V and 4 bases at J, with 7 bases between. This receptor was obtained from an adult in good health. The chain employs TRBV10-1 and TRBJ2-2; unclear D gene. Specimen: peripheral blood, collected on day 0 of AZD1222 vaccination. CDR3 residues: CASSVSVTGELFF. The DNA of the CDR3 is TGCGCCAGCAGTGTGTCTGTCACCGGGGAGCTGTTTTTT.